The source of this T cell receptor beta chain is a study of radiotherapy plus CTLA-4 blockade in lung cancer. Some clones are missing from TCRdb's copy, which holds only in-frame ones; the method was immunoSEQ multiplex PCR. In the table there are 85,000 to 95,000 clones, around 83% of which are singletons. A word on this clone: Its specificity is unknown.

Overall study results and limits: Response was reportedly best predicted by early blood T cell clone dynamics, with interferon-beta.

The germline V gene has CDR1 KGHSH and CDR2 LQKENI. The CDR3 runs to 15 residues. The V end lost 5 bases, the J end lost 2 bases, and 13 bases lay between the germline ends. The sequence was obtained from a human donor with non-small cell lung cancer that progressed on radiotherapy plus ipilimumab. The chain couples TRBV18 to TRBJ1-5, with TRBD1 as a possible D gene (5 bases). This sample comprised peripheral blood, obtained from a patient treated with radiotherapy plus ipilimumab. In nucleotides, the CDR3 is TGTGCCAGCTCAAGTTCAGCGGGACGCAATCAGCCCCAGCATTTT. Amino acids: CASSSSAGRNQPQHF.